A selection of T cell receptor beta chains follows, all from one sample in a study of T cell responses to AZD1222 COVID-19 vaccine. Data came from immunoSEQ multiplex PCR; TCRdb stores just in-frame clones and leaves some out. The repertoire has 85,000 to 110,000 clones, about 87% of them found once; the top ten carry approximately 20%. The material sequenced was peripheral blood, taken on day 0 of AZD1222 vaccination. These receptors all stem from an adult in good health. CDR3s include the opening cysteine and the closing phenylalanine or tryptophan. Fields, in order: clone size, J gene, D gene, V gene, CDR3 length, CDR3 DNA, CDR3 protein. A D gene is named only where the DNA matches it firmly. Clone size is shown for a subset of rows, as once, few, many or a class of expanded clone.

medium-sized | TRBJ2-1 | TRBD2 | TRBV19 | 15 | TGTGCCAGTAGGATAACTAGCGGGAGTTACAATGAGCAGTTCTTC | CASRITSGSYNEQFF
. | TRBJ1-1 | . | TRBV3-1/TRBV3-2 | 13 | TGTGCCAGCAGTCCTCAGGGGAACACTGAAGCTTTCTTT | CASSPQGNTEAFF
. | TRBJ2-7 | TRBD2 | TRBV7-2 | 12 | TGTGCCAGCAGCTTTGGCGGGAGGGAGCAGTACTTC | CASSFGGREQYF
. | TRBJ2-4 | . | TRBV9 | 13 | TGTGCCAGCAGCGCGACAGGAAAAAACATTCAGTACTTC | CASSATGKNIQYF
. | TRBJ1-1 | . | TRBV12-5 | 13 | TGTGCTAGTGGTTTGGCTGAGGGTACTGAAGCTTTCTTT | CASGLAEGTEAFF
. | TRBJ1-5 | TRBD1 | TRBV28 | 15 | TGTGCCAGCAGGTTGGGACAGGATAGCAATCAGCCCCAGCATTTT | CASRLGQDSNQPQHF
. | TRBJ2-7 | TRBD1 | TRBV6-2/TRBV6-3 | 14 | TGTGCCAGCAGTCGACAGGGAAGTAACTACGAGCAGTACTTC | CASSRQGSNYEQYF
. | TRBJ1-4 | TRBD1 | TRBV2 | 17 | TGTGCCAGCAGTTCAGGACAGGGGATAAAAGATGGTGAAAAACTGTTTTTT | CASSSGQGIKDGEKLFF
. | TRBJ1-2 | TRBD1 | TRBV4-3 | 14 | TGCGCCAGCAGCCCCAATGAGGGGGCCTATGGCTACACCTTC | CASSPNEGAYGYTF
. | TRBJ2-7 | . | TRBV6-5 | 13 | TGTGCCAGCAGCAGGGAGAGCTCCTACGAGCAGTACTTC | CASSRESSYEQYF
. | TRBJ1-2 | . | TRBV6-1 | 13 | TGTGCCAGCAGTGAGACAGTGGGCTATGGCTACACCTTC | CASSETVGYGYTF
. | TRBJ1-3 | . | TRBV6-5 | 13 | TGTGCCAGCAGTCAACACTCTGGAAACACCATATATTTT | CASSQHSGNTIYF
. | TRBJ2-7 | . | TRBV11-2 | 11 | TGTGCCAGCAGCGCCAGGGAAAAGCAGTACTTC | CASSAREKQYF
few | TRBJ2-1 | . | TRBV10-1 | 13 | TGCGCCAGCAGTGAGCTGGGATTGAATGAGCAGTTCTTC | CASSELGLNEQFF
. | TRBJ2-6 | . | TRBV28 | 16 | TGTGCCAGCAGCTCCCTCGTCCGCTCTGGGGCCAACGTCCTGACTTTC | CASSSLVRSGANVLTF
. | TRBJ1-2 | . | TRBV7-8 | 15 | TGTGCCAGCAGCTTAGCGTTAACATCTAACTATGGCTACACCTTC | CASSLALTSNYGYTF
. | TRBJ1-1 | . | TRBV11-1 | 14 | TGTGCCAGCAGGGGTCCGACAGCTAACACTGAAGCTTTCTTT | CASRGPTANTEAFF
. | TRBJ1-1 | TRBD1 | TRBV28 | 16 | TGTGCCAGCAGTTTCCAGACAGGGACAAGCCACACTGAAGCTTTCTTT | CASSFQTGTSHTEAFF
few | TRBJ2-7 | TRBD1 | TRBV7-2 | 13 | TGTGCCAGCAGCTTAACAGGGGTGGGGGAGCAGTACTTC | CASSLTGVGEQYF
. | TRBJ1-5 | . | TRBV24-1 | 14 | TGTGCCACCCGGGCAGGAGGAAGCAATCAGCCCCAGCATTTT | CATRAGGSNQPQHF
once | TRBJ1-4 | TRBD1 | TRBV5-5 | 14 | TGTGCCAGCAACGTACAGGGGACTAATGAAAAACTGTTTTTT | CASNVQGTNEKLFF
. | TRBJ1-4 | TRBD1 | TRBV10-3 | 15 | TGTGCCATCAGTGAGTCACCGGGACAGGGAGAAAAACTGTTTTTT | CAISESPGQGEKLFF
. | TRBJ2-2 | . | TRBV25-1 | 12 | TGTGCCAGCAGTGACCTTCCCGGGGAGCTGTTTTTT | CASSDLPGELFF
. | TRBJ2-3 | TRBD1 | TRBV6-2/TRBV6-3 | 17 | TGTGCCAGCAGTTACTCGTTTCCAGGGGGAGAAACAGATACGCAGTATTTT | CASSYSFPGGETDTQYF
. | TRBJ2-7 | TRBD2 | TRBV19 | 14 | TGTGCCAGTAGCCCAGCGGGGATCTCCTACGAGCAGTACTTC | CASSPAGISYEQYF
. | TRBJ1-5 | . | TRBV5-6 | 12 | TGTGCCAGCAGCGCCGGGGGGCAGCCCCAGCATTTT | CASSAGGQPQHF
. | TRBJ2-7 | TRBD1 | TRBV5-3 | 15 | TGTGCCAGAAGTCATGCGGGACAGGGATCCTACGAGCAGTACTTC | CARSHAGQGSYEQYF
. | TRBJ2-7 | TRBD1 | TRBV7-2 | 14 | TGTGCCAGCAGCCCGCGACAGGGTCCCTACGAGCAGTACTTC | CASSPRQGPYEQYF
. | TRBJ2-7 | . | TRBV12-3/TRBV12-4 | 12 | TGTGCCAGCAGTTTAGGAAGGTACGAGCAGTACTTC | CASSLGRYEQYF
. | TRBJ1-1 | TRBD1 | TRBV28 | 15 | TGTGCCAGCAGTCCAGGGACAGGGCTGGGGCCTGAAGCTTTCTTT | CASSPGTGLGPEAFF
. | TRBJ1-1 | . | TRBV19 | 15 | TGTGCCAGTAGTAAAAACAGGGAGGTTGGCACTGAAGCTTTCTTT | CASSKNREVGTEAFF
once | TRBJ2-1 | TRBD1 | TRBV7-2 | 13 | TGTGCCAGCACCCGGACAGGGGTGAATGAGCAGTTCTTC | CASTRTGVNEQFF
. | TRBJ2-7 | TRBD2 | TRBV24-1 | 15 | TGTGCCACCAGTGATTTATCTAGCGGGAGCTACGAGCAGTACTTC | CATSDLSSGSYEQYF
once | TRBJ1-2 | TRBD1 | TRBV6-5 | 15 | TGTGCCAGCAGTTATTTGACAGGGGGGTTTGATGGCTACACCTTC | CASSYLTGGFDGYTF
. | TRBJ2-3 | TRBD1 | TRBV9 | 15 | TGTGCCAGCAGCGCCTGGACAGGGGGCACAGATACGCAGTATTTT | CASSAWTGGTDTQYF
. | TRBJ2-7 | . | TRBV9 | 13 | TGTGCCAGCAGCGTTTCAGGTACCGACGAGCAGTACTTC | CASSVSGTDEQYF
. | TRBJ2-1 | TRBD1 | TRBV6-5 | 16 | TGTGCCAGCAGTTACTCCTGGGACAGCTCCTACAATGAGCAGTTCTTC | CASSYSWDSSYNEQFF
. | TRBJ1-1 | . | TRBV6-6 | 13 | TGTGCCAGCAGTTTTGACATTGTCACTGAAGCTTTCTTT | CASSFDIVTEAFF
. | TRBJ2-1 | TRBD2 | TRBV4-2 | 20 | TGTGCCAGCAGCCAAGAGGGCGCACTAGCGGGGGGTCCCGGGTGGAATGAGCAGTTCTTC | CASSQEGALAGGPGWNEQFF
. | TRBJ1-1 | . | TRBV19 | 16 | TGTGCCAGTAGTATAGTAACAGGGATTATGAACACTGAAGCTTTCTTT | CASSIVTGIMNTEAFF
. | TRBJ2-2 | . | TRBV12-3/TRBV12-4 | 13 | TGTGCCAGCAGTTCAACAGCAACCGGGGAGCTGTTTTTT | CASSSTATGELFF